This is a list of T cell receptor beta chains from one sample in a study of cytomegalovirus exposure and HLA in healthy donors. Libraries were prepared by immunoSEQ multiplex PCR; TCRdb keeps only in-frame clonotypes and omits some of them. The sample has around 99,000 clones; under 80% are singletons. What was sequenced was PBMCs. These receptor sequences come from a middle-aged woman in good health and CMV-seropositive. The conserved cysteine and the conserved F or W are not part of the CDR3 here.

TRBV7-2 ASSLVFFGNSPLH
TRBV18 ASSPRAGESYEQY
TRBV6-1 ASSERGTWGYT
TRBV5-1 ASSTGLAQETQY
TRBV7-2 ASSLDRVGNSPLH
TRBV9 ASSVADGGWTEAF
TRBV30 AWSVDSLAKNIQY
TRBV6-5 ASRLITGYGYT
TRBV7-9 ASSLASGGSDTQY
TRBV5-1 ASSLELGRSGNTIY
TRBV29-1 SVLVAGASNEKLF
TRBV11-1 ASSLGGTLPGVGETQY
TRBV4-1 ASSQVIAEGRGTQY
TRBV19 ASSPQGEGNQPQH
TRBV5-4 ASSPGPGTGNYGYT
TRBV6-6 ASRERAGNTIY
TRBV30 AWQSGGNTIY
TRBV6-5 ASTDPAGGGSPLH
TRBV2 ASSGTGWGQPQH
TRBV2 ASSGTSGGSAQY
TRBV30 AYWTGGGYT
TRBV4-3 ASSREGTVLGSPLH
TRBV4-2 ASSQDLAGARNQPQH
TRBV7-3 ASSLRQVAVEAF
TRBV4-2 ASSPSRSGGYNEQF
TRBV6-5 ASSRGGQGNTEAF
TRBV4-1 ASSQTPGQGETQY
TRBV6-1 ASRPGQGGQETQY
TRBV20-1 SATGEGPQH
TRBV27 ASSPIVADTQY
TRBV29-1 SVEGDRNNYGYT
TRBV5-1 ASSLATGSYTEAF
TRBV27 ASSSSGGYYEQY
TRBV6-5 ASSYRQGYTEAF
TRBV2 ASRERDYSPLH
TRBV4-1 ASSQGGSSNTEAF
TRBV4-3 ASSQAQRGNTGELF
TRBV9 ASSVVDRLQVSNQPQH
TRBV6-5 ASSYGSRGGYT
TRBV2 ASSEAPGAFGKLF
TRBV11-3 ASSPTGETQY
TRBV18 ASSPGGDSQRGYT
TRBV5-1 ASTGQGYNEQF
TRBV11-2 ASSLVEGASGYT
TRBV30 AWTPWTGANEQF
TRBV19 ASSMSQRGTEPNQPQH